Listed below are T cell receptor beta chains from one sample, sequenced in a study of cytomegalovirus exposure and HLA in healthy donors. Here immunoSEQ multiplex PCR was the method, and the copy in TCRdb shows in-frame clones only, minus some. The table has 120,000 or so clones, 86% seen once. Sequencing was carried out using PBMCs. These receptors all come from a man aged 18 to 30 in good health and CMV-seronegative. The CDR3 runs from the conserved cysteine through the conserved F or W. Each record gives: V gene, CDR3 length, D gene, clone size, J gene, CDR3 DNA, CDR3 protein. A D gene is named only where the DNA matches it firmly. For some rows the clone size is stated as once, few or many, or as a class when expanded; others skip it.

>TRBV15|15|TRBD2|once|TRBJ2-3
TGTGCCACCAGCGGGCGGGGGGGCCCCACAGATACGCAGTATTTT
CATSGRGGPTDTQYF
>TRBV6-1|17|TRBD1|-|TRBJ1-4
TGTGCCAGCAGTGACCCGGGACAGGGGGCGATTGGTGAAAAACTGTTTTTT
CASSDPGQGAIGEKLFF
>TRBV2|14|-|-|TRBJ1-3
TGTGCCAGCAGGCCCCGGGGGGCTGGAAACACCATATATTTT
CASRPRGAGNTIYF
>TRBV5-1|14|TRBD1|-|TRBJ2-7
TGCGCCAGCAATCCGGGACAGCCTCTCCACGAGCAGTACTTC
CASNPGQPLHEQYF
>TRBV14|14|-|few|TRBJ1-1
TGTGCCAGCAGCCTGACAGGCTTTGGGGCTGAAGCTTTCTTT
CASSLTGFGAEAFF
>TRBV2|11|-|-|TRBJ1-1
TGTGCCAGCAGCAACGTAGCTGAAGCTTTCTTT
CASSNVAEAFF
>TRBV6-5|14|-|-|TRBJ1-4
TGTGCCAGCAGTTACGGCAGGGTGGGGGAAAAACTGTTTTTT
CASSYGRVGEKLFF
>TRBV30|17|TRBD1|once|TRBJ2-7
TGTGCCTGGAGTGTCGGACAGGGTACAGGATTCGCCTACGAGCAGTACTTC
CAWSVGQGTGFAYEQYF
>TRBV6-1|15|-|-|TRBJ2-3
TGTGCCAGCAGTCCACTAGCCTCGGAAACAGATACGCAGTATTTT
CASSPLASETDTQYF
>TRBV30|13|-|-|TRBJ2-5
TGTGCCTGGAATGGGGGCGGCCAAGAGACCCAGTACTTC
CAWNGGGQETQYF
>TRBV7-6|15|TRBD2|once|TRBJ2-3
TGTGCCAGCAGCGGACTAGCGGCAGGCACAGATACGCAGTATTTT
CASSGLAAGTDTQYF
>TRBV19|17|-|-|TRBJ1-5
TGTGCCAGTAGTATAGATAGGTCGGGTTATAGCAATCAGCCCCAGCATTTT
CASSIDRSGYSNQPQHF
>TRBV29-1|16|TRBD2|-|TRBJ2-1
TGCAGCGTTGAACCAGTCGAGACTAGCGGATACAATGAGCAGTTCTTC
CSVEPVETSGYNEQFF
>TRBV10-2|14|TRBD1|once|TRBJ1-2
TGCGCCAGCAGCTTAGGACAGGGAAACTATGGCTACACCTTC
CASSLGQGNYGYTF
>TRBV7-9|12|-|-|TRBJ2-7
TGTGCCAGCAGCCGGACAGATGACGAGCAGTACTTC
CASSRTDDEQYF
>TRBV19|13|TRBD2|-|TRBJ2-7
TGTGCCAGTAGTGGACGTCGGGGGGGAGAGCAGTACTTC
CASSGRRGGEQYF
>TRBV6-1|13|-|-|TRBJ2-1
TGTGCCAGCAGTGAATTTACCGGGAACGAGCAGTTCTTC
CASSEFTGNEQFF
>TRBV12-1|15|-|-|TRBJ1-2
TGTGCCAGCAGCTTTGGACAGGGGCGGGACTATGGCTACACCTTC
CASSFGQGRDYGYTF
>TRBV19|16|TRBD2|-|TRBJ2-3
TGTGCCAGTAAGCCTCCGGGGGGGTTTAGCACAGATACGCAGTATTTT
CASKPPGGFSTDTQYF
>TRBV5-1|15|TRBD1|-|TRBJ2-6
TGCGCCAGCAGCGGGACAGGGACTGGGGCCAACGTCCTGACTTTC
CASSGTGTGANVLTF
>TRBV25-1|17|TRBD2|-|TRBJ2-7
TGTGCCAGCAGTGATGAGGGATGGGCTAGCGGGGTTTACGAGCAGTACTTC
CASSDEGWASGVYEQYF
>TRBV30|17|-|-|TRBJ2-1
TGTGCCTGGACCTATCCAACCCCCCCGTCCGCGGGGAATGAGCAGTTCTTC
CAWTYPTPPSAGNEQFF
>TRBV6-5|13|-|-|TRBJ1-2
TGTGCCGCGCGCCGGGGGGCTCAATATGGCTACACCTTC
CAARRGAQYGYTF
>TRBV28|14|-|-|TRBJ1-2
TGTGCCAGCAATCAAGCCGGAGGCGTCTATGGCTACACCTTC
CASNQAGGVYGYTF
>TRBV7-2|15|-|-|TRBJ2-6
TGTGCCAGCAGCCGCGGACAGATTGGGGCCAACGTCCTGACTTTC
CASSRGQIGANVLTF
>TRBV13|15|TRBD2|-|TRBJ2-1
TGTGCCAGCAGCCCACGTGCTAGCGGGGCGGTTGAGCAGTTCTTC
CASSPRASGAVEQFF
>TRBV30|15|-|-|TRBJ1-5
TGTGCCTGGAGCGGAGGGGGGGGCGAGGGTCAGCCCCAGCATTTT
CAWSGGGGEGQPQHF
>TRBV25-1|17|TRBD1|-|TRBJ1-1
TGTGCCAGCAGTGAATATATGGCGACAGGGGAGAACACTGAAGCTTTCTTT
CASSEYMATGENTEAFF
>TRBV19|15|TRBD1|-|TRBJ1-5
TGTGCCAGTAAGGGCAGGGGGGTAGGGGATCAGCCCCAGCATTTT
CASKGRGVGDQPQHF
>TRBV5-1|13|-|-|TRBJ1-2
TGCGCCAGCAGTTGGGAACAGGACTATGGCTACACCTTC
CASSWEQDYGYTF
>TRBV30|15|TRBD1|-|TRBJ2-3
TGTGCCTGGAGTGTAGGGCAGGGGGTTACAGATACGCAGTATTTT
CAWSVGQGVTDTQYF
>TRBV27|14|TRBD2|-|TRBJ2-1
TGTGCCAGCAGGTCGACTAGCGGGCGCAATGAGCAGTTCTTC
CASRSTSGRNEQFF